Described below is a single T cell receptor (beta chain) sequence and its context. Its antigen is undetermined. This record belongs to a study of T cell responses to AZD1222 COVID-19 vaccine. The V and J ends lost 3 bases and 0 bases, in that order; junction bases with no gene match: 2. The germline V gene encodes CDR1 MNHEY and CDR2 SMNVEV (reference sequence). The CDR3 totals 15 residues. Generated by immunoSEQ multiplex PCR, the TCRdb table keeps only in-frame clones and is missing some. The sample holds 150,000 to 200,000 clones, about 92% seen once. General study results and limits: Two AZD1222 doses significantly raised spike-specific TCR breadth and depth over controls. Targeting of unmutated variant regions was reportedly seen in nearly half of spike-specific TCRs. Repertoire sampling occurred only after the peak T cell response.

V usage is TRBV27 and J usage is TRBJ2-7; 10 bases agree with TRBD2. This clonotype was sampled from an adult in good health. The sequences come from peripheral blood, collected on day 0 of AZD1222 vaccination. CDR3 residues: CASSFGTSASYEQYF. CDR3 coding DNA: TGTGCCAGCAGTTTCGGGACTAGCGCCTCCTACGAGCAGTACTTC.